A selection of T cell receptor beta chains follows, all from one sample in a study of T cell responses to AZD1222 COVID-19 vaccine. Here immunoSEQ multiplex PCR was the method, and the copy in TCRdb shows in-frame clones only, minus some. The sample consists of 95,000 to 150,000 clones, approximately 86% of them appearing once. This specimen was peripheral blood, taken 28 days after the second AZD1222 dose. The receptors derive from an adult who received the AZD1222 COVID-19 vaccine. CDR3s include the opening cysteine and the closing phenylalanine or tryptophan. A D gene is named only where the DNA matches it firmly. Rows may omit the clone size; those that give it use once, few, many or a size class.

clone size: few
D gene: TRBD2
J gene: TRBJ2-1
V gene: TRBV5-1
CDR3 protein: CASSLTSMGGYNEQFF
CDR3 DNA: TGCGCCAGCAGCTTGACTAGCATGGGGGGGTACAATGAGCAGTTCTTC

clone size: -
D gene: TRBD1
J gene: TRBJ1-1
V gene: TRBV6-2/TRBV6-3
CDR3 protein: CAGRYRGRTEAFF
CDR3 DNA: TGTGCCGGCCGTTACAGGGGGAGGACTGAAGCTTTCTTT

clone size: -
D gene: -
J gene: TRBJ1-4
V gene: TRBV7-8
CDR3 protein: CASSLVYTMGNEKLFF
CDR3 DNA: TGTGCCAGCAGCTTAGTCTATACAATGGGAAATGAAAAACTGTTTTTT

clone size: few
D gene: TRBD1
J gene: TRBJ1-1
V gene: TRBV5-1
CDR3 protein: CASSSLGQDTEAFF
CDR3 DNA: TGCGCCAGCAGCTCGTTGGGACAGGACACTGAAGCTTTCTTT

clone size: once
D gene: -
J gene: TRBJ1-4
V gene: TRBV5-4
CDR3 protein: CASSLSPNEKLFF
CDR3 DNA: TGTGCCAGCAGCTTGAGCCCTAATGAAAAACTGTTTTTT

clone size: -
D gene: TRBD2
J gene: TRBJ2-1
V gene: TRBV7-2
CDR3 protein: CASSPTPGLAGEGQFF
CDR3 DNA: TGTGCCAGCAGCCCCACCCCGGGACTAGCGGGGGAGGGGCAGTTCTTC

clone size: once
D gene: -
J gene: TRBJ1-2
V gene: TRBV19
CDR3 protein: CASNPTDFGGYTF
CDR3 DNA: TGTGCCAGTAATCCGACAGACTTTGGGGGCTACACCTTC

clone size: -
D gene: -
J gene: TRBJ1-2
V gene: TRBV7-2
CDR3 protein: CASSLAAGADGYTF
CDR3 DNA: TGTGCCAGCAGCTTAGCAGCGGGGGCTGATGGCTACACCTTC

clone size: -
D gene: -
J gene: TRBJ1-6
V gene: TRBV5-1
CDR3 protein: CASSENSGSPLHF
CDR3 DNA: TGCGCCAGCAGCGAAAACAGTGGATCACCCCTCCACTTT

clone size: -
D gene: -
J gene: TRBJ1-6
V gene: TRBV3-1/TRBV3-2
CDR3 protein: CASSQTNSPLHF
CDR3 DNA: TGTGCCAGCAGCCAAACGAATTCACCCCTCCACTTT

clone size: -
D gene: TRBD1
J gene: TRBJ1-6
V gene: TRBV28
CDR3 protein: CASSLGTGRSPLHF
CDR3 DNA: TGTGCCAGCAGTTTAGGGACAGGGCGGTCACCCCTCCACTTT

clone size: -
D gene: -
J gene: TRBJ1-1
V gene: TRBV28
CDR3 protein: CASSTPPGKNTEAFF
CDR3 DNA: TGTGCCAGCAGTACCCCACCAGGGAAGAACACTGAAGCTTTCTTT

clone size: -
D gene: -
J gene: TRBJ2-2
V gene: TRBV6-2/TRBV6-3
CDR3 protein: CASSSTTGELFF
CDR3 DNA: TGTGCCAGCAGTTCCACCACCGGGGAGCTGTTTTTT

clone size: -
D gene: -
J gene: TRBJ1-3
V gene: TRBV5-8
CDR3 protein: CASSLVGYPGNTIYF
CDR3 DNA: TGTGCCAGCAGCTTGGTGGGGTACCCTGGAAACACCATATATTTT

clone size: -
D gene: -
J gene: TRBJ2-7
V gene: TRBV9
CDR3 protein: CASSVGGRAYEQYF
CDR3 DNA: TGTGCCAGCAGCGTAGGTGGCAGGGCCTACGAGCAGTACTTC

clone size: -
D gene: TRBD1
J gene: TRBJ1-3
V gene: TRBV28
CDR3 protein: CASSLGGQVSGNTIYF
CDR3 DNA: TGTGCCAGCAGTTTAGGCGGACAGGTCTCTGGAAACACCATATATTTT

clone size: -
D gene: TRBD1
J gene: TRBJ1-4
V gene: TRBV19
CDR3 protein: CASSPGTGGFGEKLFF
CDR3 DNA: TGTGCCAGTAGCCCCGGGACAGGGGGTTTCGGTGAAAAACTGTTTTTT

clone size: -
D gene: -
J gene: TRBJ1-2
V gene: TRBV28
CDR3 protein: CASSTGTIIEGYTF
CDR3 DNA: TGTGCCAGCAGCACCGGGACTATTATCGAAGGCTACACCTTC

clone size: -
D gene: -
J gene: TRBJ2-2
V gene: TRBV7-9
CDR3 protein: CASSTYGGLNTGELFF
CDR3 DNA: TGTGCCAGCAGCACCTACGGGGGACTCAACACCGGGGAGCTGTTTTTT

clone size: -
D gene: TRBD2
J gene: TRBJ2-1
V gene: TRBV11-3
CDR3 protein: CASSLRAGALYNEQFF
CDR3 DNA: TGTGCCAGCAGCTTAAGAGCGGGGGCCCTCTACAATGAGCAGTTCTTC

clone size: -
D gene: -
J gene: TRBJ1-5
V gene: TRBV19
CDR3 protein: CASTRGPRQPQHF
CDR3 DNA: TGTGCCAGTACCAGAGGGCCACGACAGCCCCAGCATTTT

clone size: -
D gene: TRBD2
J gene: TRBJ2-7
V gene: TRBV28
CDR3 protein: CASSLSGGGQRDEQYF
CDR3 DNA: TGTGCCAGCAGTTTATCAGGCGGGGGTCAAAGGGACGAGCAGTACTTC

clone size: -
D gene: TRBD1
J gene: TRBJ1-1
V gene: TRBV7-3
CDR3 protein: CASSPTGDNTEAFF
CDR3 DNA: TGTGCCAGCAGCCCCACAGGGGATAACACTGAAGCTTTCTTT

clone size: -
D gene: -
J gene: TRBJ1-6
V gene: TRBV5-5
CDR3 protein: CASSLQQGGDSPLHF
CDR3 DNA: TGTGCCAGCAGCTTGCAACAGGGTGGGGATTCACCCCTCCACTTT

clone size: -
D gene: -
J gene: TRBJ1-4
V gene: TRBV9
CDR3 protein: CASSVGGGHLGDEKLFF
CDR3 DNA: TGTGCCAGCAGCGTAGGAGGGGGACATCTAGGGGATGAAAAACTGTTTTTT

clone size: -
D gene: -
J gene: TRBJ2-1
V gene: TRBV7-3
CDR3 protein: CASNLDGGYNEQFF
CDR3 DNA: TGTGCCAGCAACCTAGACGGCGGCTACAATGAGCAGTTCTTC

clone size: -
D gene: TRBD1
J gene: TRBJ1-1
V gene: TRBV9
CDR3 protein: CASSAGTGITMNTEAFF
CDR3 DNA: TGTGCCAGCAGCGCCGGGACAGGGATCACCATGAACACTGAAGCTTTCTTT

clone size: once
D gene: -
J gene: TRBJ1-1
V gene: TRBV7-3
CDR3 protein: CASSFPGTEAFF
CDR3 DNA: TGTGCCAGCAGCTTTCCGGGCACTGAAGCTTTCTTT

clone size: once
D gene: -
J gene: TRBJ2-3
V gene: TRBV7-3
CDR3 protein: CASSSSGGDTQYF
CDR3 DNA: TGTGCCAGCAGCTCAAGCGGAGGAGATACGCAGTATTTT

clone size: -
D gene: TRBD2
J gene: TRBJ2-1
V gene: TRBV5-4
CDR3 protein: CASSSLLRGMNEQFF
CDR3 DNA: TGTGCCAGCAGCTCTCTGTTGCGGGGGATGAATGAGCAGTTCTTC

clone size: -
D gene: TRBD1
J gene: TRBJ1-3
V gene: TRBV12-3/TRBV12-4
CDR3 protein: CASRDRVNTIYF
CDR3 DNA: TGTGCCAGCAGGGACAGGGTGAACACCATATATTTT

clone size: -
D gene: TRBD1
J gene: TRBJ2-5
V gene: TRBV7-2
CDR3 protein: CASSYDPGQAETQYF
CDR3 DNA: TGTGCCAGCAGCTACGACCCGGGACAGGCGGAGACCCAGTACTTC

clone size: -
D gene: TRBD2
J gene: TRBJ2-1
V gene: TRBV6-2/TRBV6-3
CDR3 protein: CASSYLAGAGNEQFF
CDR3 DNA: TGTGCCAGCAGTTACCTAGCGGGGGCAGGGAATGAGCAGTTCTTC

clone size: -
D gene: -
J gene: TRBJ2-7
V gene: TRBV6-5
CDR3 protein: CASRLSGGAYEQYF
CDR3 DNA: TGTGCCAGCAGATTGTCTGGGGGGGCTTACGAGCAGTACTTC

clone size: -
D gene: TRBD1
J gene: TRBJ1-1
V gene: TRBV2
CDR3 protein: CASRNRGTEAFF
CDR3 DNA: TGTGCCAGCAGGAACAGGGGCACTGAAGCTTTCTTT

clone size: -
D gene: -
J gene: TRBJ2-3
V gene: TRBV9
CDR3 protein: CASSARGTASTDTQYF
CDR3 DNA: TGTGCCAGCAGCGCCCGAGGGACTGCGAGCACAGATACGCAGTATTTT

clone size: once
D gene: -
J gene: TRBJ1-2
V gene: TRBV9
CDR3 protein: CASSALGTSNYGYTF
CDR3 DNA: TGTGCCAGCAGCGCCCTTGGGACCTCAAACTATGGCTACACCTTC

clone size: -
D gene: -
J gene: TRBJ2-2
V gene: TRBV7-9
CDR3 protein: CASSRRTAGELFF
CDR3 DNA: TGTGCCAGCTCCAGGAGGACTGCCGGGGAGCTGTTTTTT

clone size: -
D gene: -
J gene: TRBJ1-4
V gene: TRBV19
CDR3 protein: CASTPLGAEKLFF
CDR3 DNA: TGTGCCAGTACCCCGTTGGGGGCAGAGAAACTGTTTTTT

clone size: -
D gene: TRBD1
J gene: TRBJ2-4
V gene: TRBV6-1
CDR3 protein: CASSDKQGLNIQYF
CDR3 DNA: TGTGCCAGCAGTGATAAACAGGGGTTGAACATTCAGTACTTC